This TCR beta chain was sequenced during a study of beta chain features in type 1 diabetes (dated by TCRdb to between 2018 and 2020). Concerning the study at large: Mean age, gender distribution, total cell number and subset yield were not different between patients and healthy donors. Across all samples, approximately 100 million sorted cells were examined, and cell number per subset correlated strongly with RNA yield. The study compared the TCRB repertoires of sorted circulating CD4+ T cell subsets in recently diagnosed type 1 diabetes patients with those in matched healthy donors. Regulatory and stem cell-like memory subsets were obtained from only 8 patients and about 8 healthy donors, while naive and central memory subsets were obtained from all 30 or so donors.

Details on this clone: Its recognized antigen is unknown. No qualities accompany the bases; no much larger clone lies one base away.

The paper's findings and limits, for the study overall: PCR might favor shorter templates, but patient and control samples were amplified and corrected together, so any skew would affect both groups equally. Because cDNA was sequenced instead of genomic DNA, activated cells with high expression could be over-represented, although the groups did not differ in activation or CD3 levels. In all four CD4+ subsets, TCRB CDR3 length was moderately but significantly shorter in type 1 diabetes patients. Naive, central memory and regulatory TCRB repertoires appeared more similar among patients than among healthy donors. Fewer insertions and more nucleotide deletions at VDJ recombination sites were observed in patients with type 1 diabetes, implying thymic rearrangement abnormalities. HLA sub-analyses involved small numbers of individuals, so any influence of HLA type on TCRB rearrangement remained unresolved.

Each donor gave one peripheral blood draw, roughly 110 mL on average, collected into heparinised tubes. Naive, central memory, regulatory and stem cell-like memory CD4+ T cells were sorted on a BD FACSAria II using a panel including CD45RO, CCR7, CD25, CD127, CD95 and CD27. Purity was above 98% for every sorted population. PBMCs were isolated right away by Lymphoprep density gradient centrifugation and were stained directly, without culture. So that batch effects would be minimized, each experiment stained and sorted samples in pairs, pairing one healthy donor with one patient. The High Capacity cDNA Reverse Transcription Kit was used to reverse transcribe all of the isolated RNA, meaning that expressed TCRB transcripts were what got sequenced. Deep immunoSEQ sequencing was performed on naive, central memory and regulatory T cell samples, with an average of about 3.57 million total reads per sample. Sorted cells were lysed in RLT buffer and RNA was extracted with DNase-treated RNeasy Micro or Mini kits, depending on cell number. To prevent cross-contamination, every cell subset was processed on its own, while patient and healthy donor samples were processed together. Using the immunoSEQ multiplex PCR, TCRB sequences were amplified from cDNA into 87-bp fragments spanning the CDR3 region. The amplicons were sequenced using the Illumina HiSeq platform. Per the source publication's procedure: Synthetic template baselines were used to correct PCR bias computationally, reads within Hamming distance 2 were collapsed together, and singletons that could not be merged were discarded. Reads were aligned against IMGT so that V, D and J genes, CDR3 length and insertions or deletions at six rearrangement sites could be assigned. Clonotype counts were normalized to sorted cell number within each subset before computing true diversity and Gini coefficients with the tcR R package. The overlap coefficient, calculated on TCRB nucleotide sequences, was used to measure repertoire sharing. TCRdb took this table from immuneACCESS and kept in-frame rearrangements with V and J called. Such tables lack part of the clones; where checked against another copy, unresolved V genes explain under half of the gap, and the rest is unexplained. The V and J calls and clone size were taken over from that table, and D and trimming were inferred from the DNA. This sample holds 25,000 or so clones; roughly three quarters were observed only once. The ten largest clones add up to around 2% of the sample.

CDR1 and CDR2, per the germline V gene, are SGHRS and YFSETQ. V drops 0 bases and J drops 5 bases, leaving 14 bases in between. The CDR3 goes from the cysteine to the phenylalanine over 15 residues. Only CDR3 DNA remains: 45 bases, in frame from the first base. This TCR derives from a woman aged 40 to 49 in good health. The sequence links TRBV5-1 to TRBJ2-5; TRBD1 is perhaps the D gene, given 5 matching bases. Sequencing was carried out using Tregs from blood. Reading the label with the study, this specimen's cell subset or site is: regulatory CD4+ T cells. The encoded CDR3 is CASSLVAGKGETQYF. In nucleotide form, the sequence is TGCGCCAGCAGCTTGGTAGCAGGGAAGGGGGAGACCCAGTACTTC.